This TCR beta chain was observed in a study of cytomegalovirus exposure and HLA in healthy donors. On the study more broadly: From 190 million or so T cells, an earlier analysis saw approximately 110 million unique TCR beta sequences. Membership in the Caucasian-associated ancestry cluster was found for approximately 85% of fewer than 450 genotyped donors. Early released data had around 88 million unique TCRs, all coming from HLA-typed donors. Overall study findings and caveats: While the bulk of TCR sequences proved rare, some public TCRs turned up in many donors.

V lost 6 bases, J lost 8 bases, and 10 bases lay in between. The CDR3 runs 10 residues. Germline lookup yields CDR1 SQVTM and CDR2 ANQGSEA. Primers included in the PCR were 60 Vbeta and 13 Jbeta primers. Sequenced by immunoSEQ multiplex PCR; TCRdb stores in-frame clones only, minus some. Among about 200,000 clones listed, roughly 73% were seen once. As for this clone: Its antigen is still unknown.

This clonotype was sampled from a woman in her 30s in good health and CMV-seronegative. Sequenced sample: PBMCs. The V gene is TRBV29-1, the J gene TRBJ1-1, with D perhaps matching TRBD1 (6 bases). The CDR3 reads CSVEQGEAFF. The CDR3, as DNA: TGCAGCGTCGAACAGGGAGAAGCTTTCTTT.